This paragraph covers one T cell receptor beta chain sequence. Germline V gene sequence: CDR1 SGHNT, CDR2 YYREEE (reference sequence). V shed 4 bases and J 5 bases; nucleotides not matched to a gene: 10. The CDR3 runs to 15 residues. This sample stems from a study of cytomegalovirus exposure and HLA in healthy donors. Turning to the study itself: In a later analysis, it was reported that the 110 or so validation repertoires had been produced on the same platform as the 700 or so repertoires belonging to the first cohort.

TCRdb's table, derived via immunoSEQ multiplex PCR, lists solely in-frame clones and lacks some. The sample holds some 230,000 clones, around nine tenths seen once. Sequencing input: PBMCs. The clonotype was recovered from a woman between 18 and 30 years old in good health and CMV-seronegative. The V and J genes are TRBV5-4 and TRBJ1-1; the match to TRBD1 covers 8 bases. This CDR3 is CASSRPGGTGTEAFF. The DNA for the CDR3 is TGTGCCAGCAGCAGACCAGGGGGCACTGGAACTGAAGCTTTCTTT.